Each of the 31 T cell receptor beta chains below was sequenced from the same sample in a study of blood T cell repertoires in COVID-19. This table comes from immunoSEQ multiplex PCR, and its TCRdb copy is limited to in-frame clones, with some not included. Among some 230,000 clones, roughly 85% were seen once, and the ten largest hold about 1%. Sequencing used peripheral blood. Receptor source: a middle-aged man with acute or convalescent COVID-19.

This clone showed up just a few times. This chain uses TRBV5-6 with TRBJ2-7; D uncertain. CDR1 SGHDT and CDR2 YYEEEE come from the germline V gene. The V and J ends lost 0 bases and 0 bases respectively, with 7 bases between them. The CDR3 runs 14 residues. The DNA for the CDR3 is TGTGCCAGCAGCTTGGCGTCTGTCTCCTACGAGCAGTACTTC. It codes for CASSLASVSYEQYF. The full variable domain, with the rest looked up from reference TRBV5-6 and TRBJ2-7, is DAGVTQSPTHLIKTRGQQVTLRCSPKSGHDTVSWYQQALGQGPQFIFQYYEEEERQRGNFPDRFSGHQFPNYSSELNVNALLLGDSALYLCASSLASVSYEQYFGPGTRLTVT.

The CDR3 loop is CASSEGGGKGEKLFF. CDR3 in DNA: TGTGCCAGCAGCGAGGGGGGAGGGAAGGGTGAAAAACTGTTTTTT. The rearrangement uses TRBV9 and TRBJ1-4; weak D call: TRBD1 (6 bases). The CDR3 consists of 15 residues. Trimming shortened V by 3 bases and J by 7 bases, and 16 bases separated the two germline ends. Germline CDR1 and CDR2: SGDLS and YYNGEE.

This clone was found once. CDR3: CASRWDRSRVAIYF. The CDR3, as DNA: TGTGCCAGTAGGTGGGACAGGAGCCGGGTCGCCATATATTTT. The chain carries TRBV19 and TRBJ1-3; 8 bases are a match to TRBD1. The germline V gene encodes CDR1 LNHDA and CDR2 SQIVND (reference sequence). This CDR3 is 14 amino acids long. V trimming: 6 bases; J trimming: 11 bases; junction bases outside the gene matches: 12.

The chain carries TRBV29-1 and TRBJ1-5; 8 nucleotides agree with TRBD1. Looked up from germline, CDR1 is SQVTM and CDR2 is ANQGSEA. V shed 3 bases, J shed 6 bases, and the junction held 4 bases outside the gene matches. CDR3 length equals 13 residues. The CDR3 nucleotides are TGCAGCGTTGAGGACAGGGAGGGTCAGCCCCAGCATTTT. Its protein is CSVEDREGQPQHF.

The chain has TRBV7-2 and TRBJ2-2; D perhaps matches TRBD2 (5 bases). The germline gives CDR1 SGHTA, CDR2 FQGNSA. V lost 5 bases and J lost 5, with 21 bases in between. The CDR3 covers 17 residues. The CDR3 DNA reads as TGTGCCAGCAGCCCTGTACGGCCGAGGACGGGGACCGGGGAGCTGTTTTTT. Amino acid sequence: CASSPVRPRTGTGELFF.

For this clone: Other DNA sequences from this sample encode an identical CDR3 as well. J is TRBJ2-3 and V is TRBV6-1; D is perhaps TRBD2 (6 bases). CDR1 and CDR2 (germline): MNHNS, SASEGT. The CDR3 runs to 14 residues. V lost 2 bases to trimming and J lost 3 bases, with 9 bases between them. The CDR3 DNA follows: TGTGCCAGCAGTGAACCCGGAGGGACAGATACGCAGTATTTT. Its protein is CASSEPGGTDTQYF.

This clone was seen just once. The chain is built from TRBV11-3 and TRBJ2-2, with a weak D call TRBD2 (7 bases). The CDR3 sequence is 16 residues long. The V and J ends lost 5 bases and 5 bases respectively, with 18 bases between them. CDR1 SGHNT and CDR2 YENEEA come from the germline V gene. The CDR3 region is CASSPKGGRVTGELFF. The CDR3 coding sequence is TGTGCCAGCAGCCCCAAGGGGGGGCGCGTAACCGGGGAGCTGTTTTTT.

The V and J genes are TRBV5-1 and TRBJ1-3, with D hard to call. The CDR3 spans 14 residues. Looked up from germline, CDR1 is SGHRS and CDR2 is YFSETQ. V was shortened by 4 bases and J by 4 bases, with 12 bases between the two germline ends. CDR3 sequence: CASSPALGGNTIYF. In DNA form, the CDR3 reads TGCGCCAGCAGCCCAGCGCTCGGGGGAAACACCATATATTTT.

The chain is built from TRBV6-5 and TRBJ2-7; TRBD1 agrees at 9 bases. This CDR3 has 13 amino acids. Germline assignment: CDR1 MNHEY and CDR2 SVGAGI. The V gene end was trimmed by 10 bases and the J gene end by 2 bases; junction bases not matched to a gene: 6. The DNA for the CDR3 is TGTGCCACCAGGCGGGACAGGGCCTACGAGCAGTACTTC. Encoded protein: CATRRDRAYEQYF.

J is TRBJ1-1 and V is TRBV28; no reliable D call. This CDR3 contains 14 residues. Germline assignment: CDR1 MDHEN and CDR2 SYDVKM. Trimming cost V 7 bases and J 1 base, with 13 bases left between them. The CDR3 sequence is CASKRQVTNTEAFF. DNA of the CDR3: TGTGCCAGCAAACGGCAGGTTACGAACACTGAAGCTTTCTTT. Complete variable domain (other parts from reference TRBV28 and TRBJ1-1): DVKVTQSSRYLVKRTGEKVFLECVQDMDHENMFWYRQDPGLGLRLIYFSYDVKMKEKGDIPEGYSVSREKKERFSLILESASTNQTSMYLCASKRQVTNTEAFFGQGTRLTVV.

This clone was seen more than once but under ten times. J is TRBJ1-4 and V is TRBV5-1, with a tentative D call TRBD1 (6 bases). V lost 3 bases and J lost 8, with 14 bases in between. CDR3 size: 14 residues. The germline V gene has CDR1 SGHRS and CDR2 YFSETQ. Here the CDR3 DNA reads TGCGCCAGCAGCTCCGGGGGGGCGGGCGAAAAACTGTTTTTT. Its translation: CASSSGGAGEKLFF.

The chain recombines TRBV13 with TRBJ1-2; D unclear. This CDR3 has 13 residues. Trimming removed 5 bases at V and 1 base at J, with 8 bases between. Germline CDR1 reads PRHDT; CDR2 reads FYEKMQ (reference sequence). Written as DNA, the CDR3 is TGTGCCAGCAGCGATCGGGGTAACTATGGCTACACCTTC. Amino acid sequence: CASSDRGNYGYTF. Drawing the rest from reference TRBV13 and TRBJ1-2, the complete variable domain is AAGVIQSPRHLIKEKRETATLKCYPIPRHDTVYWYQQGPGQDPQFLISFYEKMQSDKGSIPDRFSAQQFSDYHSELNMSSLELGDSALYFCASSDRGNYGYTFGSGTRLTVV.

The chain uses TRBV10-3 and TRBJ1-1, with D possibly TRBD1 on 5 matching bases. This CDR3 is built from 13 residues. The germline V gene has CDR1 ENHRY and CDR2 SYGVKD. The ends were cut back, 7 bases at V and 0 bases at J, with 9 bases in the middle. The CDR3, as DNA: TGTGCCATCAAAGGGGCCCTGAACACTGAAGCTTTCTTT. This translates into CAIKGALNTEAFF.

V usage is TRBV25-1 and J usage is TRBJ1-1; D gene unclear. The V gene lost 1 base and the J gene lost 11 bases, with 14 bases spanning the gap. This CDR3 is 13 amino acids long. CDR1 and CDR2 from the germline V gene are MGHDK and SYGVNS. The CDR3: CASSEWRGRRAFF. The CDR3 nucleotides read TGTGCCAGCAGTGAATGGCGGGGAAGGAGGGCTTTCTTT.

The count of this clone is one. The chain employs TRBV3-1 (or the pseudogene TRBV3-2) and TRBJ2-1; D perhaps matches TRBD2 (6 bases). This CDR3 comprises 15 residues. V dropped 4 bases and J dropped 7 bases, with 17 bases sitting between them. Germline V CDR1 and CDR2: LGHDT, YNNKEL (reference sequence). CDR3 sequence: CASSRSSGLANEQFF. Written as DNA, the CDR3 is TGTGCCAGCAGCCGGAGTTCGGGGCTAGCGAATGAGCAGTTCTTC.

This chain joins TRBV9 and TRBJ2-7, with 8 bases aligning to TRBD1. The CDR3 is 14 amino acids. With V trimmed by 4 bases and J by 7 bases, 10 bases remained unmatched. The germline V gene has CDR1 SGDLS and CDR2 YYNGEE. The CDR3 is CASSLDRVGGEQYF. CDR3 nucleotide sequence: TGTGCCAGCAGCTTGGACAGGGTCGGCGGGGAGCAGTACTTC.

This chain links TRBV11-3 with TRBJ2-7; the match to TRBD1 covers 10 bases. From germline, CDR1 is SGHNT and CDR2 YENEEA. The ends lost 4 bases at V and 0 bases at J; junction bases unmatched: 3. The CDR3 is 15 residues long. CDR3 sequence reads: CASSYRTGGSYEQYF. The CDR3 DNA sequence: TGTGCCAGCAGCTACAGGACAGGGGGCTCCTACGAGCAGTACTTC.

V usage is TRBV27 and J usage is TRBJ1-6, with D possibly matching TRBD1 (5 bases). CDR3 size: 15 residues. CDR1 and CDR2 from the germline V gene are MNHEY and SMNVEV (reference sequence). Trimming shortened V by 6 bases and J by 14 bases, and 23 bases separated the two germline ends. The CDR3 sequence is CASSGTQGSRWTLHF. The CDR3 DNA reads as TGTGCCAGCAGCGGAACCCAGGGTTCCCGTTGGACCCTCCACTTT.

The chain employs TRBV18 and TRBJ1-1; TRBD1 matches at 11 bases. The CDR3 spans 15 residues. Germline assignment: CDR1 KGHSH and CDR2 LQKENI. Trimming at V came to 6 bases and at J to 3 bases, leaving 6 bases not matched to a gene. CDR3 region: CASSPLGQGDTEAFF. CDR3 bases: TGTGCCAGCTCTCCCCTGGGACAGGGGGACACTGAAGCTTTCTTT.

This chain connects TRBV18 to TRBJ2-1, with TRBD1 matching 8 bases. CDR1 is KGHSH, CDR2 LQKENI, per germline. CDR3 length: 15 residues. Losses at the gene ends were 3 bases for V and 9 bases for J; bases not matched to a gene: 10. The CDR3 loop is CASSPRDRGDGEQFF. The CDR3 nucleotides are TGTGCCAGCTCACCTAGAGACAGGGGTGACGGTGAGCAGTTCTTC.

The chain carries TRBV7-2 and TRBJ2-7; TRBD2 might be the D (6 bases). With 3 bases removed from V and 0 bases from J, the gap between germline ends came to 9 bases. There are 14 residues in the CDR3. CDR1 and CDR2 (germline): SGHTA, FQGNSA. DNA for the CDR3: TGTGCCAGCAGCTTGTTCGGGAGCTCCTACGAGCAGTACTTC. It codes for CASSLFGSSYEQYF.

The chain links TRBV4-1 to TRBJ1-1, with D unresolved. The V and J ends lost 3 bases and 4 bases respectively, with 9 bases between them. The germline V gene encodes CDR1 MGHRA and CDR2 YSYEKL. There are 13 residues in the CDR3. The CDR3 bases are TGCGCCAGCAGCCAGGCGAGCGTCACTGAAGCTTTCTTT. It yields the protein CASSQASVTEAFF.

The chain recombines TRBV2 with TRBJ2-3, with TRBD2 matching 16 bases. The CDR3 sequence is 15 residues long. CDR1 and CDR2 (germline): SNHLY, FYNNEI. J was trimmed by 8 bases and V by 7 bases; bases with no gene match: 6. The CDR3 is CASTGTSGGGGTQYF. CDR3 bases: TGTGCCAGCACCGGGACTAGCGGGGGGGGAGGTACGCAGTATTTT.

This chain connects TRBV27 to TRBJ1-2, with D perhaps matching TRBD1 (6 bases). The CDR3 length is 14 residues. The germline V gene has CDR1 MNHEY and CDR2 SMNVEV (reference sequence). Trimming took off 6 bases at V and 8 bases at J, with 19 bases between the two ends. The CDR3 DNA reads as TGTGCCAGCAGGACCCTTCAGGGGCTAGTCGGCTACACCTTC. Translation: CASRTLQGLVGYTF.

This chain links TRBV29-1 with TRBJ2-1; D might be TRBD1 (6 bases). Looked up from germline, CDR1 is SQVTM and CDR2 is ANQGSEA. This CDR3 contains 12 residues. The V gene lost 7 bases and the J gene lost 3 bases, with 10 bases spanning the gap. The CDR3 region is CSGADSYNEQFF. The CDR3 nucleotides read TGCAGCGGGGCGGACAGCTACAATGAGCAGTTCTTC.

The chain has TRBV28 and TRBJ1-6, with D possibly being TRBD1 (6 bases). The V gene lost 7 bases and the J gene lost 10 bases, with 11 bases spanning the gap. Germline CDR1 MDHEN, CDR2 SYDVKM. The length of the CDR3 is 12 residues. The DNA of the CDR3 is TGTGCCAGCAAGGGGACACGGTCACCCCTCCACTTT. Translating gives CASKGTRSPLHF.

The rearrangement uses TRBV19 and TRBJ2-2; 11 nucleotides match TRBD1. Trimming took 6 bases from V and 5 from J; bases not matched to a gene: 8. There are 16 residues in the CDR3. The germline gives CDR1 LNHDA, CDR2 SQIVND (reference sequence). CDR3 sequence reads: CASRGPGTGGTGELFF. Written as DNA, the CDR3 is TGTGCCAGTAGGGGGCCAGGGACAGGGGGTACCGGGGAGCTGTTTTTT.

This clone was found a few times. The gene calls are TRBV19 and TRBJ1-2; D gene uncertain. Germline V CDR1 and CDR2: LNHDA, SQIVND (reference sequence). V was cut by 6 bases and J by 2 bases, with 22 bases left in between. The CDR3 contains 17 residues. The CDR3: CASSTRRLPDQNYGYTF. DNA for the CDR3: TGTGCCAGTAGCACCAGGAGGCTACCCGACCAAAACTATGGCTACACCTTC.

This chain connects TRBV7-6 to TRBJ2-6; D is uncertain. V lost 5 bases and J 1 base, leaving 6 bases between the germline ends. The CDR3 extends over 14 amino acids. Germline V CDR1 and CDR2: SGHVS, FNYEAQ. The CDR3 sequence: CASSHLSGANVLTF. The CDR3 coding sequence is TGTGCCAGCAGCCATCTATCTGGGGCCAACGTCCTGACTTTC.

The chain recombines TRBV6-5 with TRBJ2-6; a possible D gene is TRBD2 (7 bases). Trimming stripped 4 bases from V and 2 bases from J, with 12 bases between. Germline V gene lookup returns CDR1 MNHEY and CDR2 SVGAGI. The CDR3 spans 16 residues. The CDR3 protein is CASSSQGGAGANVLTF. CDR3 sequence (DNA): TGTGCCAGCAGTTCCCAAGGGGGGGCTGGGGCCAACGTCCTGACTTTC.

The rearrangement joins TRBV7-2 to TRBJ1-2; tentative D call: TRBD1 (5 bases). The V end was cut by 5 bases, the J end by 1 base, with 14 bases between. Germline CDR1 is SGHTA and CDR2 is FQGNSA. CDR3 length: 15 residues. CDR3 loop: CASSPDGGDNYGYTF. The CDR3 DNA reads as TGTGCCAGCAGCCCCGACGGGGGGGATAACTATGGCTACACCTTC. Filled out from reference TRBV7-2 and TRBJ1-2, the complete variable domain reads GAGVSQSPSNKVTEKGKDVELRCDPISGHTALYWYRQSLGQGLEFLIYFQGNSAPDKSGLPSDRFSAERTGGSVSTLTIQRTQQEDSAVYLCASSPDGGDNYGYTFGSGTRLTVV.